This T cell receptor beta chain comes out of a study of blood T cell repertoires in COVID-19. Study summary: The United States, Italy and Spain were the sources of the acute and convalescent COVID-19 samples. T cells, B-cell-depleted T cells, or PBMCs supplied cDNA or gDNA.

In the original analysis: Quantification of nucleated cells was approximated via reference gene primer amplification. The table came from immunoSEQ multiplex PCR; TCRdb's copy has only in-frame clones and leaves some out. The V and J calls and clone size come from that table; D and trimming were worked out from the DNA. The sample records about 250,000 clones, around four fifths being singletons. CDR1 is LGHNT, CDR2 FRNRAP, per germline. Trimming pared 2 bases from V and 4 bases from J, leaving 27 bases between. The CDR3 is 20 amino acids. The gene calls are TRBV12-5 and TRBJ2-1; D possibly corresponds to TRBD2 (7 bases). The sequence came from a man older than 75 with acute or convalescent COVID-19. Sequencing was performed on peripheral blood. CDR3 DNA: TGTGCTAGTGGTTTGCCGACGCCGTTTGTGGGGGGGGGCCTATACAATGAGCAGTTCTTC. This gives the protein CASGLPTPFVGGGLYNEQFF.